This TCR beta chain was recovered during a study of T-cell memory formation after mild COVID-19. As to this clonotype: Its target is unknown.

Study results and limitations: The CD4+ clones that contracted clustered mainly within CM and EM, and the CD8+ clones concentrated in EMRA.

TCRdb itself ran the 5' RACE reads through MiXCR, one entry per CDR3 protein. The sample has about 350,000 distinct CDR3 sequences; about an eighth are singletons. The V end lost 0 bases, the J end lost 10 bases, and 11 bases lay between the germline ends. Germline-derived CDR1 and CDR2 are GTSNPN and SVGIG (reference sequence). This CDR3 region has 12 residues. The sequenced sample was PBMCs or a T cell subset sorted from them (not recorded which). The TCR sequence derives from a man younger than 35 who had mild COVID-19 (a few samples of this study predate the infection). Cell type and time point are not known. The rearrangement uses TRBV30 and TRBJ2-3; D gene ambiguous. The CDR3 DNA reads as TGTGCCTGGAGTGTACTATACAGTGCGCAGTATTTT. It yields the protein CAWSVLYSAQYF.